These T cell receptor beta chains were read from a single sample in a study of cytomegalovirus exposure and HLA in healthy donors. Libraries were prepared by immunoSEQ multiplex PCR; TCRdb keeps only in-frame clonotypes and omits some of them. The data contain roughly 130,000 clones, roughly 82% of them singletons. Sequences were obtained from PBMCs. These receptors came from a male donor in good health and CMV-seropositive. Each CDR3 is given with its conserved first and last residue. The D gene is left open where the match is weak. Clone size appears in some rows only: once, few, many, or a class for an expanded clone.

clone size	V gene	J gene	D gene	CDR3 protein	CDR3 DNA
NA	TRBV6-4	TRBJ2-3	NA	CASSEERSDTQYF	TGTGCCAGCAGTGAGGAGAGATCCGATACGCAGTATTTT
NA	TRBV25-1	TRBJ2-2	NA	CASTEQGNTGELFF	TGTGCCAGCACCGAACAGGGAAACACCGGGGAGCTGTTTTTT
NA	TRBV9	TRBJ2-2	NA	CASSEGHLKGGELFF	TGTGCCAGCAGCGAGGGACATCTTAAGGGGGGGGAGCTGTTTTTT
NA	TRBV4-3	TRBJ2-3	NA	CASSQDILDTDTQYF	TGCGCCAGCAGCCAAGATATCCTAGACACAGATACGCAGTATTTT
NA	TRBV5-6	TRBJ2-7	NA	CASSSAYEQYF	TGTGCCAGCAGCTCAGCGTACGAGCAGTACTTC
NA	TRBV5-6	TRBJ2-2	NA	CASSLVKASGPGELFF	TGTGCCAGCAGCTTAGTTAAGGCCTCAGGCCCCGGGGAGCTGTTTTTT
NA	TRBV5-6	TRBJ1-5	NA	CASSLWPGIQPQHF	TGTGCCAGCAGCTTGTGGCCAGGCATTCAGCCCCAGCATTTT
NA	TRBV7-8	TRBJ2-7	TRBD2	CASSLVISGSYEQYF	TGTGCCAGCAGCTTAGTAATTAGCGGGAGCTACGAGCAGTACTTC
NA	TRBV7-8	TRBJ1-2	TRBD1	CASSSPGTGVRDGYTF	TGTGCCAGCAGCTCCCCCGGGACAGGTGTACGAGATGGCTACACCTTC
NA	TRBV18	TRBJ2-2	NA	CASSPSQGISGELFF	TGTGCCAGCTCACCTAGTCAGGGAATATCCGGGGAGCTGTTTTTT
once	TRBV18	TRBJ2-2	TRBD1	CASSRGTGNTGELFF	TGTGCCAGCTCACGCGGGACAGGGAACACCGGGGAGCTGTTTTTT
NA	TRBV6-6	TRBJ1-1	NA	CASSYGGREAFF	TGTGCCAGCAGTTATGGAGGGAGGGAAGCTTTCTTT
NA	TRBV5-6	TRBJ1-2	NA	CASSFIPYGYTF	TGTGCCAGCAGCTTCATCCCATATGGCTACACCTTC
NA	TRBV29-1	TRBJ2-7	NA	CSVRTGGPYEQYF	TGCAGCGTTAGGACCGGAGGGCCCTACGAGCAGTACTTC
NA	TRBV4-3	TRBJ2-5	NA	CASSQDLQETQYF	TGCGCCAGCAGCCAAGACTTGCAAGAGACCCAGTACTTC
NA	TRBV2	TRBJ2-3	NA	CASQDSLYTDTQYF	TGTGCCAGCCAAGACAGTTTATACACAGATACGCAGTATTTT
few	TRBV9	TRBJ1-5	NA	CASSVGTDGQPQHF	TGTGCCAGCAGCGTAGGGACAGACGGGCAGCCCCAGCATTTT
NA	TRBV6-1	TRBJ2-3	TRBD2	CASSEGWLAGTDTQYF	TGTGCCAGCAGTGAAGGTTGGCTAGCGGGGACAGATACGCAGTATTTT
NA	TRBV28	TRBJ2-7	NA	CASSFWQTMRNYEQYF	TGTGCCAGCAGTTTTTGGCAGACAATGAGAAACTACGAGCAGTACTTC
NA	TRBV15	TRBJ2-7	TRBD2	CATSRESAGDIDEQYF	TGTGCCACCAGCAGAGAGTCGGCGGGAGATATAGACGAGCAGTACTTC
NA	TRBV30	TRBJ1-5	TRBD1	CAWSGDRGQPQHF	TGTGCCTGGTCGGGGGACAGGGGACAGCCCCAGCATTTT
NA	TRBV28	TRBJ2-7	NA	CASSKPVVAVYEQYF	TGTGCCAGCAGTAAACCAGTGGTAGCAGTCTACGAGCAGTACTTC
NA	TRBV28	TRBJ2-1	TRBD1	CASGTGVYNEQFF	TGTGCCAGCGGGACAGGGGTCTACAATGAGCAGTTCTTC
few	TRBV30	TRBJ1-4	NA	CAWSAGSRGEKLFF	TGTGCCTGGAGTGCCGGCAGTCGGGGGGAAAAACTGTTTTTT
NA	TRBV5-1	TRBJ1-4	TRBD1	CASSPSGDRVEKLFF	TGCGCCAGCAGCCCATCAGGGGACAGGGTTGAAAAACTGTTTTTT
NA	TRBV7-2	TRBJ2-3	TRBD1	CASSLARYNRGPSTDTQYF	TGTGCCAGCAGCTTAGCGCGGTACAACAGGGGCCCTAGCACAGATACGCAGTATTTT
NA	TRBV29-1	TRBJ2-1	NA	CSVEDLGLKFF	TGCAGCGTTGAAGATCTAGGCTTGAAGTTCTTC
NA	TRBV5-8	TRBJ1-1	TRBD1	CASSSGTGMNTEAFF	TGTGCCAGCAGCTCCGGGACAGGCATGAACACTGAAGCTTTCTTT
NA	TRBV19	TRBJ1-1	NA	CASSPRQDTEAFF	TGTGCCAGTAGTCCCCGACAAGACACTGAAGCTTTCTTT
NA	TRBV21-1	TRBJ2-5	NA	CASSNLLPDKQETQYF	TGTGCCAGCAGCAATCTCCTACCGGACAAACAAGAGACCCAGTACTTC
NA	TRBV29-1	TRBJ1-1	NA	CSGRGWNTEAFF	TGCAGCGGGAGGGGTTGGAACACTGAAGCTTTCTTT
once	TRBV28	TRBJ2-5	NA	CASSPPQRETQYF	TGTGCCAGCAGTCCGCCACAGAGAGAGACCCAGTACTTC
NA	TRBV28	TRBJ2-4	TRBD2	CASGTSGDIQYF	TGTGCTAGCGGGACTAGCGGCGACATTCAGTACTTC
NA	TRBV4-3	TRBJ2-2	NA	CASSQGGLTGYTGELFF	TGCGCCAGCAGCCAAGGGGGACTCACCGGATACACCGGGGAGCTGTTTTTT
NA	TRBV19	TRBJ1-4	TRBD1	CASSRQGGATNEKLFF	TGTGCCAGTAGTCGACAGGGAGGAGCAACTAATGAAAAACTGTTTTTT
NA	TRBV6-5	TRBJ1-5	TRBD1	CASSLTGTGNQPQHF	TGTGCCAGCAGCCTAACCGGGACAGGGAATCAGCCCCAGCATTTT
few	TRBV13	TRBJ2-7	NA	CASSLTYEQYF	TGTGCCAGCAGCCTAACCTACGAGCAGTACTTC
NA	TRBV18	TRBJ2-3	TRBD1	CASSGTVDTQYF	TGTGCCAGCTCAGGGACAGTAGATACGCAGTATTTT
NA	TRBV7-9	TRBJ1-5	NA	CASSLGGDQPQHF	TGTGCCAGCAGCTTAGGGGGAGATCAGCCCCAGCATTTT
NA	TRBV6-4	TRBJ2-1	NA	CASSDPHSSYNEQFF	TGTGCCAGCAGTGACCCCCACTCGTCCTACAATGAGCAGTTCTTC
NA	TRBV6-5	TRBJ2-1	NA	CASSYSAGSSYNEQFF	TGTGCCAGCAGTTACTCGGCGGGTAGCTCCTACAATGAGCAGTTCTTC
NA	TRBV7-2	TRBJ2-3	TRBD2	CASSLDGREGIDTQYF	TGTGCCAGCAGCTTAGATGGGCGGGAGGGAATAGATACGCAGTATTTT
once	TRBV28	TRBJ2-7	TRBD1	CASRRQGAREQYF	TGTGCCAGCAGACGACAGGGGGCGCGGGAGCAGTACTTC
NA	TRBV19	TRBJ2-7	TRBD2	CASSAQGLAGGATYEQYF	TGTGCCAGTAGCGCACAGGGACTAGCGGGAGGAGCTACCTACGAGCAGTACTTC
NA	TRBV29-1	TRBJ1-2	NA	CSVGANYGYTF	TGCAGCGTTGGGGCGAACTATGGCTACACCTTC
NA	TRBV19	TRBJ2-1	TRBD1	CASTKQGNNEQFF	TGTGCCAGTACCAAACAGGGGAACAATGAGCAGTTCTTC
NA	TRBV5-1	TRBJ2-2	NA	CASSPLVERTGELFF	TGCGCCAGCAGCCCCCTAGTCGAGCGCACCGGGGAGCTGTTTTTT
once	TRBV10-1	TRBJ2-2	TRBD2	CASGLAGNPRELFF	TGCGCCTCCGGACTAGCGGGCAACCCCCGGGAGCTGTTTTTT
few	TRBV7-3	TRBJ2-7	NA	CASSPNLRGEQYF	TGTGCCAGCAGCCCTAACCTCCGCGGGGAGCAGTACTTC